What follows are 19 T cell receptor beta chains derived from one specimen sequenced in a study of CD8 T cells in Susac syndrome. The RNA, about 0.45 to 1 ug, was put through reverse transcription using random hexamers. TCRdb re-called the immunoSEQ multiplex PCR reads through MiXCR, storing one row per CDR3 protein. Of about 25,000 distinct CDR3 sequences listed, about 93% are singletons. Sequenced material: CD8+ T cells from PBMCs. Receptors were obtained from a human donor in good health.

This rearrangement joins TRBV5-4 to TRBJ2-1; possible D gene TRBD2, 5 bases. Germline assignment: CDR1 SGHNT and CDR2 YYREEE (reference sequence). V dropped 2 bases and J dropped 7 bases, with 7 bases sitting between them. The CDR3 covers 12 residues. CDR3 in DNA: TGTGCCAGCAGCTTCGGGGATAATGAGCAGTTCTTC. Its translation: CASSFGDNEQFF.

This clonotype was seen once. The chain recombines TRBV4-1 with TRBJ2-7; D is ambiguous. V lost 0 bases and J 2 bases, leaving 11 bases between the germline ends. The CDR3 covers 15 residues. The germline CDR1 and CDR2 sequences are MGHRA and YSYEKL. CDR3 region: CASSQDTGAPYEQYF. As DNA, the CDR3 is TGCGCCAGCAGCCAAGATACGGGTGCCCCCTACGAGCAGTACTTC.

This clonotype is a singleton in its sample. CDR3 bases: TGCAGCGTGGACAGGGGGGGGATTGACACTGAAGCTTTCTTT. Its translation is CSVDRGGIDTEAFF. This chain links TRBV29-1 with TRBJ1-1; 10 bases match TRBD1. CDR1 and CDR2 from the germline V gene are SQVTM and ANQGSEA. This CDR3 comprises 14 residues. V trimming: 6 bases; J trimming: 3 bases; junction bases outside the gene matches: 7.

The V gene is TRBV12-5, the J gene TRBJ2-2; possible D gene TRBD1, 5 bases. The CDR3 spans 12 residues. CDR1 and CDR2 from the germline V gene are LGHNT and FRNRAP. CDR3 bases: TGTGCCGTCAGGGTTTCGACCGGGGAGCTGTTTTTT. It codes for CAVRVSTGELFF.

The chain recombines TRBV7-9 with TRBJ2-7, with D possibly called TRBD1 or TRBD2 (6 bases each). The ends were cut back, 4 bases at V and 3 bases at J, with 13 bases in the middle. The CDR3 sequence is 14 residues long. CDR1 SEHNR and CDR2 FQNEAQ come from the germline V gene (reference sequence). In DNA, the CDR3 is TGTGCCAGCAGCTCCGGACAGCGGGTCTACGAGCAGTACTTC. This encodes CASSSGQRVYEQYF.

The chain joins TRBV9 to TRBJ2-1; 10 bases fit TRBD2. The CDR3 extends over 16 amino acids. V lost 4 bases and J lost 5; bases outside the gene matches: 9. Germline lookup yields CDR1 SGDLS and CDR2 YYNGEE. This chain's CDR3 is CASSKPLAGENNEQFF. Written as DNA, the CDR3 is TGTGCCAGCAGCAAGCCCCTAGCGGGGGAAAACAATGAGCAGTTCTTC.

The V call is TRBV29-1, the J call TRBJ2-7; D ambiguous. CDR1 and CDR2 from the germline V gene are SQVTM and ANQGSEA. The CDR3 totals 11 residues. V was shortened by 6 bases and J by 5 bases, with 11 bases between the two germline ends. The CDR3 spells CSVTRGHEQYF. Written as DNA, the CDR3 is TGCAGCGTAACCAGAGGACACGAGCAGTACTTC.

V is TRBV7-9 and J is TRBJ1-6; possible D gene TRBD1, 5 bases. V was pared by 4 bases and J by 10 bases, with 11 bases between. Germline V gene lookup returns CDR1 SEHNR and CDR2 FQNEAQ (reference sequence). The CDR3 extends over 13 amino acids. The CDR3 loop reads CASSSWGRSPLHF. CDR3 nucleotide sequence: TGTGCCAGCAGCTCATGGGGCCGGTCACCCCTCCACTTT.

The genes are TRBV29-1 and TRBJ1-2; D not resolved. V gave up 6 bases and J gave up 6 bases, with 17 bases separating them. This CDR3 has 13 amino acids. In germline, CDR1 is SQVTM, CDR2 ANQGSEA. The CDR3, as DNA: TGCAGCGTCGGCCTCATCCTCATAGATGGCTACACCTTC. It translates to CSVGLILIDGYTF. Based on the CDR3 plus reference TRBV29-1 and TRBJ1-2, the full variable domain is SAVISQKPSRDICQRGTSLTIQCQVDSQVTMMFWYRQQPGQSLTLIATANQGSEATYESGFVIDKFPISRPNLTFSTLTVSNMSPEDSSIYLCSVGLILIDGYTFGSGTRLTVV.

The chain links TRBV27 to TRBJ1-1; 12 bases agree with TRBD1. The germline CDR1 and CDR2 sequences are MNHEY and SMNVEV (reference sequence). The V gene end was trimmed by 6 bases and the J gene end by 5 bases; junction bases not matched to a gene: 4. The CDR3 covers 14 residues. The CDR3 is CASSPGQGATEAFF. In DNA, the CDR3 is TGTGCCAGCAGCCCGGGACAGGGGGCGACTGAAGCTTTCTTT.

This chain joins TRBV20-1 and TRBJ2-7; no definite D call. The V gene's germline CDR1 is DFQATT and CDR2 SNEGSKA (reference sequence). CDR3 length: 15 amino acids. V lost 0 bases, J lost 0 bases, and 12 bases lay in between. The CDR3 DNA follows: TGCAGTGCTAGAGAGGAGACTTCAAGCTCCTACGAGCAGTACTTC. It codes for CSAREETSSSYEQYF.

The CDR3 nucleotides are TGCGCCAGCAGCCAAGATCAAGGCCCTCTGAAGACCCAGTACTTC. Translation: CASSQDQGPLKTQYF. The V and J genes are TRBV4-3 and TRBJ2-5; D call uncertain. The CDR3 extends over 15 amino acids. The V gene's germline CDR1 is LGHNA and CDR2 YSLEER. Trimming cost V 0 bases and J 6 bases, with 14 bases left between them.

The chain is built from TRBV5-1 and TRBJ2-3; no reliable D call. The CDR3 has 18 residues. Germline V gene sequence: CDR1 SGHRS, CDR2 YFSETQ. The V end lost 0 bases, the J end lost 0 bases, and 17 bases lay between the germline ends. The CDR3 DNA reads as TGCGCCAGCAGCTTGGGCCTCAGCCGAGTATCTAGCACAGATACGCAGTATTTT. Residues: CASSLGLSRVSSTDTQYF.

This clonotype has just one count. This rearrangement joins TRBV27 to TRBJ2-3, with D unresolved. The CDR3 has 14 residues. The V end lost 6 bases, the J end lost 0 bases, and 10 bases lay between the germline ends. Germline-derived CDR1 and CDR2 are MNHEY and SMNVEV (reference sequence). In DNA, the CDR3 is TGTGCCAGCAGGGAGACATCTAGCACAGATACGCAGTATTTT. Encoded protein: CASRETSSTDTQYF.

The chain employs TRBV6-5 and TRBJ2-7; D gene uncertain. V lost 9 bases and J 3 bases, leaving 15 bases between the germline ends. Looked up from germline, CDR1 is MNHEY and CDR2 is SVGAGI. CDR3 length: 13 residues. CDR3 nucleotides: TGTGCCAGTGCCTTAGGGTCTGTCTACGAGCAGTACTTC. Its translation: CASALGSVYEQYF.

This chain uses TRBV4-1 with TRBJ2-1; TRBD2 matches 11 bases. The ends lost 0 bases at V and 1 base at J; junction bases unmatched: 8. Germline V gene sequence: CDR1 MGHRA, CDR2 YSYEKL. The CDR3 is 19 amino acids. The CDR3, as DNA: TGCGCCAGCAGCCAAGATCCCCGCCTAGCGGGGGGTTCCTACAATGAGCAGTTCTTC. This codes for CASSQDPRLAGGSYNEQFF.

This chain uses TRBV7-9 with TRBJ2-7, with D possibly TRBD1 on 6 matching bases. V was trimmed by 3 bases and J by 4 bases, leaving 13 bases between them. CDR3 length: 14 residues. CDR1 and CDR2 (germline): SEHNR, FQNEAQ (reference sequence). The CDR3 nucleotides read TGTGCCAGCAGCTTTACCGGACAGCATTACGAGCAGTACTTC. Encoded protein: CASSFTGQHYEQYF.

J is TRBJ1-4 and V is TRBV4-2; D is ambiguous. The germline V and J ends were trimmed by 0 bases and 4 bases, with 9 bases remaining between them. Germline V gives CDR1 LGHNA, CDR2 YNFKEQ. The CDR3 is made up of 15 amino acids. The CDR3 DNA sequence: TGTGCCAGCAGCCAAGAGCGGCCGCATAATGAAAAACTGTTTTTT. The encoded protein is CASSQERPHNEKLFF.

The chain employs TRBV9 and TRBJ1-5, with D maybe TRBD1 (6 bases). Germline V gene lookup returns CDR1 SGDLS and CDR2 YYNGEE. The V gene lost 4 bases and the J gene lost 6 bases, with 17 bases spanning the gap. The CDR3 extends over 15 amino acids. The CDR3, as DNA: TGTGCCAGCAGCTCAGAAGGGGGGGGCGGTCAGCCCCAGCATTTT. Residues: CASSSEGGGGQPQHF.